Shown below are 24 T cell receptor beta chains from a single sample sequenced in a study of cytomegalovirus exposure and HLA in healthy donors. Generated by immunoSEQ multiplex PCR, the TCRdb table keeps only in-frame clones and is missing some. Found here are fewer than 140,000 clones, less than 90% of them singletons; the top ten hold less than 2%. Sequenced: PBMCs. These receptors were taken from a woman in her late teens or twenties in good health and CMV-seropositive.

The genes are TRBV28 and TRBJ2-5; a weak D match, TRBD1 (6 bases). CDR3 length equals 15 residues. Germline V CDR1 and CDR2: MDHEN, SYDVKM. V shed 7 bases and J shed 2 bases, with 17 bases lying between them. CDR3: CASIGVRGQQETQYF. The DNA of the CDR3 is TGTGCCAGCATAGGTGTCCGTGGACAGCAAGAGACCCAGTACTTC.

The chain carries TRBV7-2 and TRBJ2-1, with TRBD2 identical over 8 bases. The ends lost 5 bases at V and 6 bases at J; junction bases unmatched: 15. Germline V lookup: CDR1 SGHTA, CDR2 FQGNSA. CDR3 size: 17 residues. Written as DNA, the CDR3 is TGTGCCAGCAGCGAAACCTCCTCGCGGGGGGTGGGCAATGAGCAGTTCTTC. Residues: CASSETSSRGVGNEQFF.

Here the CDR3 reads CASSSTGGRNSPLHF. In DNA form, the CDR3 reads TGTGCCAGCAGTTCGACAGGGGGCCGTAATTCACCCCTCCACTTT. V and J are TRBV6-5 and TRBJ1-6, with 10 bases identical to TRBD1. Germline lookup yields CDR1 MNHEY and CDR2 SVGAGI. The trim removed 4 bases at V and 6 bases at J, leaving 3 bases unmatched. CDR3 size: 15 residues.

Comments on this clone: At one end, the junction sequence differs from germline, possibly due to a read error. This rearrangement joins TRBV2 to TRBJ1-5, with 8 bases aligning to TRBD1. The CDR3 is 15 amino acids. The germline CDR1 and CDR2 sequences are SNHLY and FYNNEI. The CDR3, as DNA: TGTGCCAGCTCCGTCGGGCCAGGGGGCAACCAGCCCCAGCATTTT. The encoded protein is CASSVGPGGNQPQHF.

The V call is TRBV6-6, the J call TRBJ1-1, with D possibly being TRBD1 (5 bases). V shed 7 bases and J shed 6 bases, with 15 bases lying between them. The CDR3 contains 13 residues. CDR1 and CDR2 (germline): MNHNY, SVGAGI (reference sequence). CDR3 protein: CASTRGAGPEAFF. CDR3 DNA: TGTGCCAGCACGCGAGGGGCGGGGCCTGAAGCTTTCTTT.

The chain has TRBV2 and TRBJ2-7; 7 nucleotides align to TRBD1. Trimming at V came to 3 bases and at J to 2 bases, leaving 4 bases not matched to a gene. The germline gives CDR1 SNHLY, CDR2 FYNNEI. The CDR3 has 14 residues. CDR3 amino acids: CASSETGQAYEQYF. DNA of the CDR3: TGTGCCAGCAGTGAGACAGGGCAGGCCTACGAGCAGTACTTC.

This clone has only one observation. This sequence joins TRBV6-6 and TRBJ2-5; TRBD2 agrees at 7 bases. Per the germline V gene, CDR1 is MNHNY and CDR2 is SVGAGI (reference sequence). Trimming at V came to 3 bases and at J to 9 bases, leaving 13 bases not matched to a gene. The CDR3 sequence is 15 residues long. As DNA, the CDR3 is TGTGCCAGCAGTTATTTCGGACTAGTGAGCACGTCCCAGTACTTC. Translation gives CASSYFGLVSTSQYF.

This sequence joins TRBV2 and TRBJ1-2; weak D call: TRBD1 (6 bases). Germline V gives CDR1 SNHLY, CDR2 FYNNEI. Between the trimmed V and J ends, which lost 7 bases and 4 bases, there was a span of 13 bases. This CDR3 has 13 residues. The CDR3 nucleotides read TGTGCCAGCAAAATACTGGGGGCCTATGGCTACACCTTC. Its translation is CASKILGAYGYTF.

The CDR3 region is CATNTGLRGGNQPQHF. CDR3 DNA: TGTGCCACTAACACAGGGCTCCGAGGGGGCAATCAGCCCCAGCATTTT. The chain couples TRBV6-6 to TRBJ1-5, with D possibly being TRBD1 (6 bases). Trimming cost V 10 bases and J 2 bases, with 21 bases left between them. The length of the CDR3 is 16 residues. The germline CDR1 and CDR2 sequences are MNHNY and SVGAGI (reference sequence).

The chain uses TRBV6-5 and TRBJ1-2; maybe TRBD1 (6 bases). Germline V CDR1 and CDR2: MNHEY, SVGAGI. The CDR3 extends over 14 amino acids. With 4 bases removed from V and 5 bases from J, the gap between germline ends came to 14 bases. The CDR3 loop is CASSSPRTAYGYTF. The CDR3 DNA reads as TGTGCCAGCAGTTCCCCCAGGACAGCTTATGGCTACACCTTC.

CDR3 DNA sequence: TGTGCCACCAGCAGAGATATCAGGGGCAATCAGCCCCAGCATTTT. It specifies CATSRDIRGNQPQHF. The V call is TRBV15, the J call TRBJ1-5, with D possibly TRBD1 on 5 matching bases. The CDR3 is made up of 15 amino acids. Trimming took off 0 bases at V and 2 bases at J, with 8 bases between the two ends. CDR1 and CDR2 (germline): LNHNV, YYDKDF (reference sequence).

This chain uses TRBV19 with TRBJ1-6; D call uncertain. Trimming shortened V by 1 base and J by 12 bases, and 7 bases separated the two germline ends. Germline lookup yields CDR1 LNHDA and CDR2 SQIVND (reference sequence). The CDR3 is made up of 12 amino acids. CDR3 sequence (DNA): TGTGCCAGTAGTATAGGTAGTTTACCCCTCCACTTT. Translation: CASSIGSLPLHF.

This chain uses TRBV28 with TRBJ1-5; D call uncertain. Trimming removed 2 bases at V and 4 bases at J, with 9 bases between. This CDR3 is 14 amino acids long. Germline V CDR1 and CDR2: MDHEN, SYDVKM. CDR3 region: CASSLARHNQPQHF. Written as DNA, the CDR3 is TGTGCCAGCAGTTTAGCCAGGCATAATCAGCCCCAGCATTTT.

This rearrangement joins TRBV27 to TRBJ2-2; D is uncertain. Looked up from germline, CDR1 is MNHEY and CDR2 is SMNVEV (reference sequence). The CDR3 totals 16 residues. The V end lost 0 bases, the J end lost 0 bases, and 8 bases lay between the germline ends. Here the CDR3 DNA reads TGTGCCAGCAGTTTATCGCCAGGATCGAACACCGGGGAGCTGTTTTTT. Protein: CASSLSPGSNTGELFF.

The chain has TRBV28 and TRBJ2-7; 9 positions agree with TRBD1. Germline V gene data show CDR1 as MDHEN and CDR2 as SYDVKM. V lost 5 bases to trimming and J lost 1 base; unmatched junction nucleotides: 15. CDR3 length equals 18 residues. CDR3 in amino acids: CASSLYGLGQGTSYEQYF. CDR3 DNA: TGTGCCAGCAGTCTCTACGGCCTCGGACAGGGGACTTCCTACGAGCAGTACTTC.

The chain combines TRBV27 with TRBJ2-1, with a weak D call TRBD1 (5 bases). CDR3 length equals 15 residues. Germline V gives CDR1 MNHEY, CDR2 SMNVEV (reference sequence). Trimming pared 6 bases from V and 4 bases from J, leaving 16 bases between. The CDR3 region is CASSLTGGQYNEQFF. For the CDR3, the DNA is TGTGCCAGCAGCCTAACAGGTGGACAATACAATGAGCAGTTCTTC.

The chain recombines TRBV6-1 with TRBJ2-4; 7 bases are a match to TRBD2. Looked up from germline, CDR1 is MNHNS and CDR2 is SASEGT. V lost 1 base, J lost 6 bases, and 3 bases stayed unmatched. CDR3 size: 14 residues. The CDR3 nucleotides are TGTGCCAGCAGTGAAGGGGGCGGGAGAAACATTCAGTACTTC. Its translation: CASSEGGGRNIQYF.

This rearrangement joins TRBV28 to TRBJ2-5; 9 nucleotides line up with TRBD1. Germline V gives CDR1 MDHEN, CDR2 SYDVKM. CDR3 length: 15 amino acids. The J segment lost 3 bases and the V segment lost 5 bases, leaving 7 bases of the junction unmatched. CDR3 DNA: TGTGCCAGCAGTGCACACACAGGGGGCGAAGAGACCCAGTACTTC. As protein: CASSAHTGGEETQYF.

The chain recombines TRBV19 with TRBJ1-5, with unresolved D. Germline V gives CDR1 LNHDA, CDR2 SQIVND (reference sequence). The V and J ends lost 1 base and 4 bases respectively, with 11 bases between them. CDR3 length: 15 residues. The CDR3 DNA sequence: TGTGCCAGTAGTATAGCGGCGGCGGGGAATCAGCCCCAGCATTTT. Amino acids: CASSIAAAGNQPQHF.

The chain couples TRBV7-8 to TRBJ2-2; D is possibly TRBD2 (6 bases). Trimming pared 1 base from V and 5 bases from J, leaving 17 bases between. Germline CDR1 is SGHVS and CDR2 is FQNEAQ. The CDR3 has 17 amino acids. The CDR3 loop is CASSLVSGVILTGELFF. CDR3 bases: TGTGCCAGCAGCTTAGTGTCGGGGGTGATCTTAACCGGGGAGCTGTTTTTT.

This chain uses TRBV4-1 with TRBJ2-7; 7 positions agree with TRBD1. Germline lookup yields CDR1 MGHRA and CDR2 YSYEKL. With 7 bases clipped from V and 3 bases from J, the junction kept 6 bases outside the gene matches. This CDR3 contains 13 residues. This chain's CDR3 is CASTGTDNYEQYF. CDR3 sequence (DNA): TGCGCCAGCACCGGGACAGACAACTACGAGCAGTACTTC.

The V call is TRBV7-8, the J call TRBJ2-2; weak D call: TRBD1 (6 bases). This CDR3 contains 19 residues. The V end was cut by 5 bases, the J end by 0 bases, with 22 bases between. From germline, CDR1 is SGHVS and CDR2 FQNEAQ. CDR3 DNA: TGTGCCAGCAGCCTCGATTTGGACAGCTTCCAGCCGAACACCGGGGAGCTGTTTTTT. Amino acid sequence: CASSLDLDSFQPNTGELFF.

The CDR3 DNA follows: TGTGCCAGCAGCTTTAGCGGTGCCAACACTGAAGCTTTCTTT. It translates to CASSFSGANTEAFF. The V gene is TRBV5-4, the J gene TRBJ1-1; D gene ambiguous. The CDR3 runs to 14 residues. Trimming took 2 bases from V and 2 from J, leaving 10 bases between them. Germline loops: CDR1 SGHNT, CDR2 YYREEE (reference sequence).

The chain combines TRBV19 with TRBJ2-7; a possible D gene is TRBD1 (6 bases). CDR1 LNHDA and CDR2 SQIVND come from the germline V gene (reference sequence). The CDR3 has 13 residues. The V end lost 5 bases, the J end lost 7 bases, and 15 bases lay between the germline ends. In DNA form, the CDR3 reads TGTGCCAGTAGTGTGGGGGCAGGGGATGAGCAGTACTTC. Residues: CASSVGAGDEQYF.